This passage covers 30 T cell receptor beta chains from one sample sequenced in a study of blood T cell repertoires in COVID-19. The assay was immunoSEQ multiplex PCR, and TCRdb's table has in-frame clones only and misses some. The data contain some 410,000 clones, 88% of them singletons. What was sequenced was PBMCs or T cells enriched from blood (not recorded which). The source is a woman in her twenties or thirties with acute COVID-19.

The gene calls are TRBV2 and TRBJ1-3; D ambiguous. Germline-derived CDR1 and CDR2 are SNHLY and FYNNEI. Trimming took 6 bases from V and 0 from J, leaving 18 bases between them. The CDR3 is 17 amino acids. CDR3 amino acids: CASRIVLGGTSGNTIYF. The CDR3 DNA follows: TGTGCCAGCAGGATCGTTCTGGGAGGTACCTCTGGAAACACCATATATTTT. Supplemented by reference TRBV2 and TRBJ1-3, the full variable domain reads EPEVTQTPSHQVTQMGQEVILRCVPISNHLYFYWYRQILGQKVEFLVSFYNNEISEKSEIFDDQFSVERPDGSNFTLKIRSTKLEDSAMYFCASRIVLGGTSGNTIYFGEGSWLTVV.

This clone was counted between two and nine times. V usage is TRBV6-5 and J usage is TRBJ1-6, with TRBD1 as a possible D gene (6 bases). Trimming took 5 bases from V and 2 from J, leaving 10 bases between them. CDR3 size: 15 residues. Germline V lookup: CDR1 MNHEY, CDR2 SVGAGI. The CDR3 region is CASSNYRAYNSPLHF. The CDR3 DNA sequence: TGTGCCAGCAGTAATTACAGGGCCTATAATTCACCCCTCCACTTT.

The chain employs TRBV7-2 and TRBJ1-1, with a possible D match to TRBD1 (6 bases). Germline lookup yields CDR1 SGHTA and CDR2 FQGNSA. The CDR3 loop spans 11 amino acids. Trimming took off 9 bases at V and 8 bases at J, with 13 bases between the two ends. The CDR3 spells CARRPGTEAFF. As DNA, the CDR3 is TGTGCCAGACGACCCGGGACAGAAGCTTTCTTT.

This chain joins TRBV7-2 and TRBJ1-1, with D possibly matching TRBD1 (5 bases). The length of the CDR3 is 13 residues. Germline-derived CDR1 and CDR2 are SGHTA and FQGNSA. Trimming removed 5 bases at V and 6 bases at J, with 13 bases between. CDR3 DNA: TGTGCCAGCAGCCGTACTGGGGGGGCTGAAGCTTTCTTT. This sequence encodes CASSRTGGAEAFF.

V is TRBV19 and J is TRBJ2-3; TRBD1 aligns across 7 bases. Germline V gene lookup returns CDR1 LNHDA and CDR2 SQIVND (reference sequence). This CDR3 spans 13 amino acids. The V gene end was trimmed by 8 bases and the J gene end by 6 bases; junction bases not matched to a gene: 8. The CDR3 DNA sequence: TGTGCCAGTTCGACAGGGCAGGCGGATACGCAGTATTTT. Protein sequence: CASSTGQADTQYF.

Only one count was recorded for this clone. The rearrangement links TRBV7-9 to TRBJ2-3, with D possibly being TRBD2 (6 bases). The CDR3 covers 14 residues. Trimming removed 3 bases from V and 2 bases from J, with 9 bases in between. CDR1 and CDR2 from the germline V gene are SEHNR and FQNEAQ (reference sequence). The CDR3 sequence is CASSLTGVTDTQYF. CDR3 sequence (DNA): TGTGCCAGCAGCTTGACGGGAGTCACAGATACGCAGTATTTT. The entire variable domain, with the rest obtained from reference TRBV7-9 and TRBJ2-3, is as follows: DTGVSQNPRHKITKRGQNVTFRCDPISEHNRLYWYRQTLGQGPEFLTYFQNEAQLEKSRLLSDRFSAERPKGSFSTLEIQRTEQGDSAMYLCASSLTGVTDTQYFGPGTRLTVL.

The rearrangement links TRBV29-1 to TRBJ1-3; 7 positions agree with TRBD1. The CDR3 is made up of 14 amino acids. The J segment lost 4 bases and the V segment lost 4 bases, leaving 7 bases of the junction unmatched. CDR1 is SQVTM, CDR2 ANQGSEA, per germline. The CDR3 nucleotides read TGCAGCGTTGGGATAACAGGGGAAGGAAACACCATATATTTT. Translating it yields CSVGITGEGNTIYF.

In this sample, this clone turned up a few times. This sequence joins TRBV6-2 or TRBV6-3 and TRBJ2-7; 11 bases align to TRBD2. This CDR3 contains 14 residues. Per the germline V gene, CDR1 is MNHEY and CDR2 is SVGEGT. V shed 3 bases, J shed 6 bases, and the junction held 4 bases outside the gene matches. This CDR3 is CASSYVAGGREQYF. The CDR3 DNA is TGTGCCAGCAGTTATGTAGCGGGGGGGCGCGAGCAGTACTTC.

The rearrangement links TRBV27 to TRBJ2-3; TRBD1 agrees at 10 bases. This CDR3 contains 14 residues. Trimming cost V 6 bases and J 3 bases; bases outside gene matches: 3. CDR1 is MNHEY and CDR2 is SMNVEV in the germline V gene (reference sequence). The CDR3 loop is CASSRDRGTDTQYF. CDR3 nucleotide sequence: TGTGCCAGCAGCCGGGACAGGGGTACAGATACGCAGTATTTT.

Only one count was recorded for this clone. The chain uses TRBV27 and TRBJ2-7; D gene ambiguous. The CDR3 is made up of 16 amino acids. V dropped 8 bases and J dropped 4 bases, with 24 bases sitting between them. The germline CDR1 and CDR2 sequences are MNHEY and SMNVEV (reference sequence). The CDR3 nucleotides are TGTGCCAGCGCGATCGGGTACCTTGGGTTTAAATACGAGCAGTACTTC. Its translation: CASAIGYLGFKYEQYF.

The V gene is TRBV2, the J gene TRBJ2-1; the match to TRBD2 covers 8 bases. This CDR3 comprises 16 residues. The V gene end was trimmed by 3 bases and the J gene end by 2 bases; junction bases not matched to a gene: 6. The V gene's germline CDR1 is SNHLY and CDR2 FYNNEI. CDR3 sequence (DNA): TGTGCCAGCAGTGAGGCAGCGGGGGTTACCTACAATGAGCAGTTCTTC. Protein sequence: CASSEAAGVTYNEQFF.

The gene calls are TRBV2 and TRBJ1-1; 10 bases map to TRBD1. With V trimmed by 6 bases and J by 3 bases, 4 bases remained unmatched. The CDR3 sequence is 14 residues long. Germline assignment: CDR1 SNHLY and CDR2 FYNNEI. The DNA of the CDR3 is TGTGCCAGCAGCGGGACAGGGGCGGACACTGAAGCTTTCTTT. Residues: CASSGTGADTEAFF. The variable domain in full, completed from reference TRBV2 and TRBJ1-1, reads EPEVTQTPSHQVTQMGQEVILRCVPISNHLYFYWYRQILGQKVEFLVSFYNNEISEKSEIFDDQFSVERPDGSNFTLKIRSTKLEDSAMYFCASSGTGADTEAFFGQGTRLTVV.

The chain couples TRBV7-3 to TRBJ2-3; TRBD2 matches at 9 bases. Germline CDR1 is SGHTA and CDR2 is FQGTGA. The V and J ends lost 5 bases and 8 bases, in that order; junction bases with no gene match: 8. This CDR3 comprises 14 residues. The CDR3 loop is CASSGGTSKATQYF. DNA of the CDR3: TGTGCCAGCAGCGGCGGGACTAGCAAAGCTACGCAGTATTTT.

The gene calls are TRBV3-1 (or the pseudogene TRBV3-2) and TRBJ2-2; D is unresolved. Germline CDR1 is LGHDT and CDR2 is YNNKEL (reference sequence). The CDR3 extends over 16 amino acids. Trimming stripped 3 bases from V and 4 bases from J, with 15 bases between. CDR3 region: CASSHVTLGSTGELFF. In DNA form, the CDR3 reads TGTGCCAGCAGCCACGTTACTCTAGGTTCCACCGGGGAGCTGTTTTTT.

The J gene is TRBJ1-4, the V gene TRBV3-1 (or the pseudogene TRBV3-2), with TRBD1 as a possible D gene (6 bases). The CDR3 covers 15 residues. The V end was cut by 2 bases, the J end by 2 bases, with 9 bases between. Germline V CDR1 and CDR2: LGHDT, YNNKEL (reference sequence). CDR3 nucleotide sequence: TGTGCCAGCAGCCAACAGGGGCCCACTAATGAAAAACTGTTTTTT. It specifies CASSQQGPTNEKLFF.

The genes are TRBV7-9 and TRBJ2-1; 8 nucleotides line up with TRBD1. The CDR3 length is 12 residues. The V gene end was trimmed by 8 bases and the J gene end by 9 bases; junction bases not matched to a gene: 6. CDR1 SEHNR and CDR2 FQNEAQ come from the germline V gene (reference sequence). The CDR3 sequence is CASVRTGREQFF. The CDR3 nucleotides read TGTGCCAGCGTAAGGACAGGGCGTGAGCAGTTCTTC.

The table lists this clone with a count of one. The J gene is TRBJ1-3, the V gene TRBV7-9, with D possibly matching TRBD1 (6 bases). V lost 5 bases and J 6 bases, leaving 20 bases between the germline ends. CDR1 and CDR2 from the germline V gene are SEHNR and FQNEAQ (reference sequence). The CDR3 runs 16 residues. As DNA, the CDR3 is TGTGCCAGCAGCAAACAGGGCAGAACGAACCCAAACACCATATATTTT. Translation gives CASSKQGRTNPNTIYF.

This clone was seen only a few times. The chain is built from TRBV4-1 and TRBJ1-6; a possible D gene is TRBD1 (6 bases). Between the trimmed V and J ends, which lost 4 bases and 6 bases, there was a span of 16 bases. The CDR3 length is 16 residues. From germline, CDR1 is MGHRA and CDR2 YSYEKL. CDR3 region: CASSPTGGAFNSPLHF. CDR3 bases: TGCGCCAGCAGCCCAACGGGGGGCGCGTTTAATTCACCCCTCCACTTT.

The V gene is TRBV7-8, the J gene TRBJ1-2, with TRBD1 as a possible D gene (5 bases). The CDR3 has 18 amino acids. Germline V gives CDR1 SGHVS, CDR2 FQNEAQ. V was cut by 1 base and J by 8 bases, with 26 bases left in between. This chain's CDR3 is CASSLVSQAGGLLYGYTF. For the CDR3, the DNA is TGTGCCAGCAGCTTAGTTTCACAAGCGGGGGGTCTCCTATACGGCTACACCTTC.

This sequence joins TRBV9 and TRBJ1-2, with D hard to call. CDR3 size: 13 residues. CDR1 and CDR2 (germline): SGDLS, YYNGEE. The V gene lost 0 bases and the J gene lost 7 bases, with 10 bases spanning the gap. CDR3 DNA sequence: TGTGCCAGCAGCGTAGTAGGAGGGTTTGGCTACACCTTC. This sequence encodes CASSVVGGFGYTF.

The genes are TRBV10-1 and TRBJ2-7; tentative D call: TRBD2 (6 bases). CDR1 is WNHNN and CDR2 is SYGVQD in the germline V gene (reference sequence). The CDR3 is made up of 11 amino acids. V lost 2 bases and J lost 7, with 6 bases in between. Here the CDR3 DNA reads TGCGCCAGCAGTGAGGGGGGGGAGCAGTACTTC. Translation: CASSEGGEQYF.

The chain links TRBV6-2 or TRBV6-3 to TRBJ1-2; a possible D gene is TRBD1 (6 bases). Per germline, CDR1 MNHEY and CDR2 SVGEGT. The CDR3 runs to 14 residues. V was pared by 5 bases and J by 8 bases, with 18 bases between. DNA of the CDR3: TGTGCCAGCAGTCTACAGGGTTTTTTCCAGGGCTACACCTTC. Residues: CASSLQGFFQGYTF.

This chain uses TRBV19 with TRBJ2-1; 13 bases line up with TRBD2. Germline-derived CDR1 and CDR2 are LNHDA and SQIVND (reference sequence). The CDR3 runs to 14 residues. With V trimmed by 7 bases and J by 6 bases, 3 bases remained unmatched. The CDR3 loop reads CASTGLAGSNEQFF. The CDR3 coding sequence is TGTGCCAGTACGGGACTAGCGGGGAGCAATGAGCAGTTCTTC.

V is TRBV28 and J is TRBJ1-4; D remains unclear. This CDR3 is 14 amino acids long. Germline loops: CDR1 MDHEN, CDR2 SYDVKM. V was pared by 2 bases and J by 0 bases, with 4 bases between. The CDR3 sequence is CASSLIATNEKLFF. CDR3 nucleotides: TGTGCCAGCAGTTTAATCGCAACTAATGAAAAACTGTTTTTT.

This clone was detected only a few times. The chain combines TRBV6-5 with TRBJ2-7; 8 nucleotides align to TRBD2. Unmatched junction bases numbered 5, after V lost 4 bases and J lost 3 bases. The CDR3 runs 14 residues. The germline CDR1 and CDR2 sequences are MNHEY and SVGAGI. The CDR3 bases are TGTGCCAGCAGTTGGACTAGCCTAAGCTACGAGCAGTACTTC. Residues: CASSWTSLSYEQYF.

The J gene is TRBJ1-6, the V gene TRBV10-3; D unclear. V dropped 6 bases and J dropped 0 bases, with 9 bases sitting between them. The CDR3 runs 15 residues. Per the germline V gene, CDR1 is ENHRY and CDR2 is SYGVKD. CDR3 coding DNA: TGTGCCATCAGATCAGGTAGCTCCTATAATTCACCCCTCCACTTT. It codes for CAIRSGSSYNSPLHF.

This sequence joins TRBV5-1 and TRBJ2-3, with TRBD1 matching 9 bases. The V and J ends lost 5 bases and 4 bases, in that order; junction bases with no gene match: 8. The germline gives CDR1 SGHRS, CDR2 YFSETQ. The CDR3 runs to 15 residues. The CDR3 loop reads CASRLGQGRADTQYF. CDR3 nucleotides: TGCGCCAGCAGACTCGGACAGGGGAGGGCAGATACGCAGTATTTT. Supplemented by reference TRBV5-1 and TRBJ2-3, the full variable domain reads KAGVTQTPRYLIKTRGQQVTLSCSPISGHRSVSWYQQTPGQGLQFLFEYFSETQRNKGNFPGRFSGRQFSNSRSEMNVSTLELGDSALYLCASRLGQGRADTQYFGPGTRLTVL.

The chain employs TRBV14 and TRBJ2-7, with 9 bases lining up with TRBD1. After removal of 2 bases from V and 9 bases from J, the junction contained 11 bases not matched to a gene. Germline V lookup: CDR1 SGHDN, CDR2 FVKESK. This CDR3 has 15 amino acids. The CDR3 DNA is TGTGCCAGCAGCCAACCGGGACAGGGTATCAGAGGGCAGTACTTC. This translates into CASSQPGQGIRGQYF.

CDR3 residues: CASSVYQGGSPLHF. In DNA form, the CDR3 reads TGTGCCAGCAGCGTATACCAGGGCGGTTCACCCCTCCACTTT. The chain joins TRBV9 to TRBJ1-6; a weak D match, TRBD1 (5 bases). V was shortened by 1 base and J by 9 bases, with 11 bases between the two germline ends. Germline assignment: CDR1 SGDLS and CDR2 YYNGEE. The CDR3 spans 14 residues.

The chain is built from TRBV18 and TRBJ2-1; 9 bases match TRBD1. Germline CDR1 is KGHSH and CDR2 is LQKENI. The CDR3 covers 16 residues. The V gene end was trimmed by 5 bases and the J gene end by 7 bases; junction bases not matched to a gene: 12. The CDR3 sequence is CASSGTWGQGLNEQFF. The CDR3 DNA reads TGTGCCAGCTCAGGGACCTGGGGACAGGGCCTAAATGAGCAGTTCTTC.